The rows below give T cell receptor beta chains drawn from one sample of a study of T cell responses to AZD1222 COVID-19 vaccine. The method was immunoSEQ multiplex PCR; TCRdb's version includes in-frame clones alone and lacks a portion of them. This sample carries 120,000 to 150,000 clones, over 85% of them seen once, and the ten largest clones take less than 0.95%. This specimen consisted of peripheral blood, obtained on day 0 of MenACWY control vaccination. The receptors were sampled from an adult in good health. Both conserved end residues are part of each CDR3. D genes are given only for firm matches. Clone size is not always given. Where it is, it says once, few, many or a class for expanded clones.

j_gene: TRBJ2-4
abundance: once
v_gene: TRBV5-5
d_gene: .
CDR3aa: CASSLRPTLAKNIQYF
CDR3nt: TGTGCCAGCAGCCTGCGACCGACACTAGCCAAAAACATTCAGTACTTC

j_gene: TRBJ2-4
abundance: .
v_gene: TRBV5-3
d_gene: TRBD2
CDR3aa: CARSLGGGPFKNIQYF
CDR3nt: TGTGCCAGAAGCTTGGGCGGGGGACCCTTCAAAAACATTCAGTACTTC

j_gene: TRBJ2-5
abundance: .
v_gene: TRBV9
d_gene: TRBD1
CDR3aa: CASSVGWLTGVGQETQYF
CDR3nt: TGTGCCAGCAGCGTAGGATGGCTTACAGGGGTAGGGCAAGAGACCCAGTACTTC

j_gene: TRBJ2-2
abundance: .
v_gene: TRBV28
d_gene: TRBD2
CDR3aa: CASSSLAGRNTGELFF
CDR3nt: TGTGCCAGCAGTTCGCTAGCGGGAAGAAACACCGGGGAGCTGTTTTTT

j_gene: TRBJ2-7
abundance: .
v_gene: TRBV4-2
d_gene: TRBD2
CDR3aa: CASSLAGDAYEQYF
CDR3nt: TGTGCCAGCAGCCTGGCGGGGGATGCCTACGAGCAGTACTTC

j_gene: TRBJ2-1
abundance: .
v_gene: TRBV12-3/TRBV12-4
d_gene: .
CDR3aa: CASSSRVGNEQFF
CDR3nt: TGTGCCAGCAGTTCCCGGGTCGGTAATGAGCAGTTCTTC

j_gene: TRBJ1-4
abundance: .
v_gene: TRBV5-1
d_gene: TRBD1
CDR3aa: CASRTGSREKLFF
CDR3nt: TGCGCCAGCAGGACAGGGAGTCGGGAAAAACTGTTTTTT

j_gene: TRBJ2-7
abundance: .
v_gene: TRBV28
d_gene: TRBD1
CDR3aa: CASSFSPGQGDYEQYF
CDR3nt: TGTGCCAGCAGTTTTTCCCCCGGACAGGGGGACTACGAGCAGTACTTC

j_gene: TRBJ1-1
abundance: .
v_gene: TRBV27
d_gene: .
CDR3aa: CASSPRGRKNTEAFF
CDR3nt: TGTGCCAGCAGTCCACGGGGACGGAAGAACACTGAAGCTTTCTTT

j_gene: TRBJ2-1
abundance: .
v_gene: TRBV5-1
d_gene: TRBD1
CDR3aa: CASSLTGGTYNEQFF
CDR3nt: TGCGCCAGCAGCCTAACAGGGGGCACATACAATGAGCAGTTCTTC

j_gene: TRBJ1-2
abundance: .
v_gene: TRBV9
d_gene: TRBD1
CDR3aa: CASSVADRGYGYTF
CDR3nt: TGTGCCAGCAGCGTAGCTGACAGGGGCTATGGCTACACCTTC

j_gene: TRBJ1-4
abundance: .
v_gene: TRBV28
d_gene: .
CDR3aa: CASRAHGDEKLFF
CDR3nt: TGTGCCAGCAGGGCCCACGGGGATGAAAAACTGTTTTTT

j_gene: TRBJ2-5
abundance: .
v_gene: TRBV5-4
d_gene: .
CDR3aa: CASSLGGIQGQETQYF
CDR3nt: TGTGCCAGCAGCTTGGGAGGAATACAGGGCCAAGAGACCCAGTACTTC

j_gene: TRBJ1-1
abundance: .
v_gene: TRBV7-8
d_gene: .
CDR3aa: CASSLVKGLGTEAFF
CDR3nt: TGTGCCAGCAGCTTAGTCAAGGGGCTGGGCACTGAAGCTTTCTTT

j_gene: TRBJ2-3
abundance: .
v_gene: TRBV7-9
d_gene: .
CDR3aa: CASRGRSNTDTQYF
CDR3nt: TGTGCCAGCAGGGGAAGGTCTAATACAGATACGCAGTATTTT

j_gene: TRBJ2-7
abundance: .
v_gene: TRBV28
d_gene: .
CDR3aa: CASSLFGERPYEQYF
CDR3nt: TGTGCCAGCAGTTTATTTGGGGAACGGCCCTACGAGCAGTACTTC

j_gene: TRBJ1-2
abundance: once
v_gene: TRBV19
d_gene: .
CDR3aa: CASRDLSDSRGYTF
CDR3nt: TGTGCCAGTAGGGACCTAAGCGATTCGAGGGGCTACACCTTC

j_gene: TRBJ1-3
abundance: .
v_gene: TRBV11-2
d_gene: .
CDR3aa: CASSLDVASGLYF
CDR3nt: TGTGCCAGCAGCTTAGACGTCGCCTCGGGCCTATATTTT

j_gene: TRBJ2-7
abundance: .
v_gene: TRBV28
d_gene: TRBD1
CDR3aa: CASSSPPGQGVVLEYF
CDR3nt: TGTGCCAGCAGTTCCCCCCCGGGACAGGGAGTGGTATTGGAGTACTTC

j_gene: TRBJ2-2
abundance: few
v_gene: TRBV24-1
d_gene: .
CDR3aa: CATSDTAPGSKTGELFF
CDR3nt: TGTGCCACCAGTGATACCGCCCCGGGATCTAAGACCGGGGAGCTGTTTTTT

j_gene: TRBJ1-2
abundance: .
v_gene: TRBV18
d_gene: .
CDR3aa: CASSPVGDRNYGYTF
CDR3nt: TGTGCCAGCTCACCAGTCGGAGACCGCAACTATGGCTACACCTTC

j_gene: TRBJ2-3
abundance: .
v_gene: TRBV4-3
d_gene: TRBD2
CDR3aa: CASSLRLAGDGTQYF
CDR3nt: TGCGCCAGCAGTCTGAGACTAGCGGGGGACGGGACGCAGTATTTT

j_gene: TRBJ2-7
abundance: .
v_gene: TRBV5-1
d_gene: TRBD1
CDR3aa: CASSLGPGTGDYEQYF
CDR3nt: TGCGCCAGCAGCTTGGGGCCCGGGACAGGGGATTACGAGCAGTACTTC

j_gene: TRBJ1-1
abundance: once
v_gene: TRBV5-4
d_gene: .
CDR3aa: CASSRGGLVVGNTEAFF
CDR3nt: TGTGCCAGCAGCCGAGGGGGGCTTGTTGTGGGGAACACTGAAGCTTTCTTT

j_gene: TRBJ1-2
abundance: .
v_gene: TRBV7-3
d_gene: .
CDR3aa: CASSLSPGNYGYTF
CDR3nt: TGTGCCAGCAGCTTAAGTCCCGGGAACTATGGCTACACCTTC

j_gene: TRBJ1-1
abundance: .
v_gene: TRBV19
d_gene: .
CDR3aa: CASSVGDTEAFF
CDR3nt: TGTGCCAGTAGTGTGGGGGACACTGAAGCTTTCTTT

j_gene: TRBJ2-3
abundance: .
v_gene: TRBV19
d_gene: TRBD2
CDR3aa: CASSIVGAGTTDTQYF
CDR3nt: TGTGCCAGTAGTATAGTGGGAGCGGGGACCACAGATACGCAGTATTTT

j_gene: TRBJ2-1
abundance: .
v_gene: TRBV9
d_gene: TRBD2
CDR3aa: CASIAAPKAGNNNEQFF
CDR3nt: TGTGCCAGCATCGCGGCGCCTAAAGCGGGAAATAACAATGAGCAGTTCTTC

j_gene: TRBJ1-1
abundance: .
v_gene: TRBV5-1
d_gene: .
CDR3aa: CASSLAYRTNTEAFF
CDR3nt: TGCGCCAGCAGCTTGGCTTACAGGACGAACACTGAAGCTTTCTTT

j_gene: TRBJ2-1
abundance: .
v_gene: TRBV5-1
d_gene: .
CDR3aa: CASSLVGRGHNEQFF
CDR3nt: TGCGCCAGCAGCTTGGTCGGGAGAGGGCACAATGAGCAGTTCTTC

j_gene: TRBJ2-3
abundance: .
v_gene: TRBV19
d_gene: .
CDR3aa: CASSISGPTDTQYF
CDR3nt: TGTGCCAGTAGTATATCGGGACCCACAGATACGCAGTATTTT

j_gene: TRBJ1-1
abundance: .
v_gene: TRBV29-1
d_gene: .
CDR3aa: CSVDFAGGNTEAFF
CDR3nt: TGCAGCGTTGACTTTGCGGGAGGGAACACTGAAGCTTTCTTT

j_gene: TRBJ1-1
abundance: once
v_gene: TRBV5-6
d_gene: .
CDR3aa: CASSPWGTSNTEAFF
CDR3nt: TGTGCCAGCAGCCCGTGGGGGACATCTAACACTGAAGCTTTCTTT

j_gene: TRBJ1-1
abundance: .
v_gene: TRBV5-1
d_gene: .
CDR3aa: CASSLRAGGHNTEAFF
CDR3nt: TGCGCCAGCAGCCTACGAGCGGGGGGCCACAACACTGAAGCTTTCTTT

j_gene: TRBJ1-6
abundance: .
v_gene: TRBV30
d_gene: .
CDR3aa: CARGSYNSPLHF
CDR3nt: TGTGCGCGGGGCTCCTATAATTCACCCCTCCACTTT

j_gene: TRBJ1-5
abundance: .
v_gene: TRBV9
d_gene: .
CDR3aa: CASSVGPSNQPQHF
CDR3nt: TGTGCCAGCAGCGTAGGACCTAGCAATCAGCCCCAGCATTTT

j_gene: TRBJ2-1
abundance: .
v_gene: TRBV3-1/TRBV3-2
d_gene: .
CDR3aa: CASSRSGSSYNEQFF
CDR3nt: TGTGCCAGCAGCCGGAGCGGAAGCTCCTACAATGAGCAGTTCTTC

j_gene: TRBJ2-4
abundance: .
v_gene: TRBV7-2
d_gene: .
CDR3aa: CASSLRGGHDIQYF
CDR3nt: TGTGCCAGCAGCTTACGTGGGGGGCATGACATTCAGTACTTC

j_gene: TRBJ2-2
abundance: .
v_gene: TRBV15
d_gene: .
CDR3aa: CATSRDYRGAGTGELFF
CDR3nt: TGTGCCACCAGCAGAGATTACCGGGGGGCGGGGACCGGGGAGCTGTTTTTT

j_gene: TRBJ2-7
abundance: .
v_gene: TRBV6-9
d_gene: .
CDR3aa: CAKVGRYEQYF
CDR3nt: TGTGCCAAGGTGGGGCGCTACGAGCAGTACTTC

j_gene: TRBJ2-1
abundance: .
v_gene: TRBV18
d_gene: .
CDR3aa: CASSPPRNYNEQFF
CDR3nt: TGTGCCAGCTCACCACCGCGGAACTACAATGAGCAGTTCTTC

j_gene: TRBJ2-5
abundance: .
v_gene: TRBV5-6
d_gene: TRBD2
CDR3aa: CASTPHPGGRQETQYF
CDR3nt: TGTGCCAGCACCCCCCACCCGGGAGGGCGGCAAGAGACCCAGTACTTC

j_gene: TRBJ2-7
abundance: .
v_gene: TRBV28
d_gene: TRBD1
CDR3aa: CASREQGISYEQYF
CDR3nt: TGTGCCAGCAGGGAACAGGGGATCTCCTACGAGCAGTACTTC

j_gene: TRBJ2-5
abundance: .
v_gene: TRBV5-6
d_gene: TRBD2
CDR3aa: CASSFPAGGQVSETQYF
CDR3nt: TGTGCCAGCAGCTTTCCAGCGGGAGGGCAGGTTTCAGAGACCCAGTACTTC

j_gene: TRBJ2-1
abundance: .
v_gene: TRBV5-1
d_gene: .
CDR3aa: CASSPFGAPYNEQFF
CDR3nt: TGCGCCAGCAGCCCCTTCGGGGCACCCTACAATGAGCAGTTCTTC

j_gene: TRBJ2-1
abundance: .
v_gene: TRBV5-1
d_gene: .
CDR3aa: CASSLGTDSNEQFF
CDR3nt: TGCGCCAGCAGCTTGGGGACAGACAGCAATGAGCAGTTCTTC

j_gene: TRBJ2-1
abundance: .
v_gene: TRBV7-3
d_gene: TRBD2
CDR3aa: CASSSLAGGYNEQFF
CDR3nt: TGTGCCAGCAGCTCGCTAGCGGGAGGCTACAATGAGCAGTTCTTC

j_gene: TRBJ1-2
abundance: .
v_gene: TRBV28
d_gene: .
CDR3aa: CASSNPQGWNYGYTF
CDR3nt: TGTGCCAGCAGCAATCCCCAGGGTTGGAACTATGGCTACACCTTC

j_gene: TRBJ1-5
abundance: .
v_gene: TRBV28
d_gene: .
CDR3aa: CASSFLSTWSPNQPQHF
CDR3nt: TGTGCCAGCAGTTTCTTAAGTACATGGAGTCCCAATCAGCCCCAGCATTTT

j_gene: TRBJ2-7
abundance: .
v_gene: TRBV15
d_gene: .
CDR3aa: CATSRGLGPTVEQYF
CDR3nt: TGTGCCACCAGCAGAGGACTTGGACCCACGGTCGAGCAGTACTTC

j_gene: TRBJ2-3
abundance: .
v_gene: TRBV7-2
d_gene: .
CDR3aa: CASRGVTDTQYF
CDR3nt: TGTGCCAGCAGGGGGGTAACAGATACGCAGTATTTT

j_gene: TRBJ1-5
abundance: .
v_gene: TRBV3-1/TRBV3-2
d_gene: .
CDR3aa: CASSHSGTNGQPQHF
CDR3nt: TGTGCCAGCAGCCACTCAGGGACGAACGGTCAGCCCCAGCATTTT

j_gene: TRBJ1-2
abundance: .
v_gene: TRBV9
d_gene: .
CDR3aa: CASSVAPDGYGYTF
CDR3nt: TGTGCCAGCAGCGTAGCTCCTGACGGTTATGGCTACACCTTC

j_gene: TRBJ2-7
abundance: .
v_gene: TRBV6-5
d_gene: TRBD1
CDR3aa: CASSSRDRGQEQYF
CDR3nt: TGTGCCAGCAGTAGCCGGGACAGGGGGCAAGAGCAGTACTTC

j_gene: TRBJ2-1
abundance: .
v_gene: TRBV28
d_gene: .
CDR3aa: CASSFVISFLYNEQFF
CDR3nt: TGTGCCAGCAGTTTTGTTATCTCTTTCTTATACAATGAGCAGTTCTTC